These T cell receptor beta chains were read from a single sample in a study of shared clonotypes between healthy human individuals. Repertoires were generated with immunoSEQ multiplex PCR, while TCRdb's copy carries only in-frame clones and drops some. The sample includes roughly 1.5 million clones, roughly 98% seen only once; the top ten take about 0.42%. Sequences were obtained from naive CD4+ T cells sorted from blood. These TCRs come from a man younger than 40 in good health. Each CDR3 is given with its conserved first and last residue. D genes are given only for firm matches. Clone size is not always given. Where it is, it says once, few, many or a class for expanded clones.

v_gene,j_gene,abundance,d_gene,CDR3aa,CDR3nt
TRBV28,TRBJ2-2,few,NA,CASSYLSEADTGELFF,TGTGCCAGCAGTTATCTATCAGAGGCGGACACCGGGGAGCTGTTTTTT
TRBV6-5,TRBJ2-1,NA,NA,CASSYSTIKTYNEQFF,TGTGCCAGCAGTTACTCGACTATTAAAACTTACAATGAGCAGTTCTTC
TRBV15,TRBJ1-3,NA,NA,CATSRDGREDLYF,TGTGCCACCAGCAGAGATGGACGGGAGGACCTGTATTTT
TRBV6-5,TRBJ1-2,NA,NA,CASSSLVPGYGYTF,TGTGCCAGCAGTTCCCTGGTCCCGGGGTATGGCTACACCTTC
TRBV6-1,TRBJ1-2,NA,TRBD1,CASRQGAFGYTF,TGTGCCAGCAGGCAGGGGGCGTTTGGCTACACCTTC
TRBV5-6,TRBJ2-7,NA,NA,CASSLGGRSYEQYF,TGTGCCAGCAGCTTGGGAGGCCGCTCCTACGAGCAGTACTTC
TRBV7-2,TRBJ2-7,NA,NA,CASSLVDSYYEQYF,TGTGCCAGCAGCTTAGTCGACAGCTACTACGAGCAGTACTTC
TRBV5-1,TRBJ2-2,NA,NA,CASSLQAPTGELFF,TGCGCCAGCAGCTTGCAGGCGCCCACCGGGGAGCTGTTTTTT
TRBV7-6,TRBJ2-3,NA,NA,CASSQTGHITDTQYF,TGTGCCAGCAGCCAAACAGGTCATATCACAGATACGCAGTATTTT
TRBV25-1,TRBJ2-7,NA,NA,CASSVGYEQYF,TGTGCCAGCAGTGTAGGGTACGAGCAGTACTTC
TRBV5-4,TRBJ2-3,NA,TRBD1,CASSRQGRFTDTQYF,TGTGCCAGCAGTCGACAGGGGCGGTTCACAGATACGCAGTATTTT
TRBV11-2,TRBJ1-4,NA,NA,CASSPGNIARALEKLFF,TGTGCCAGCAGTCCTGGTAATATCGCCAGAGCACTTGAAAAACTGTTTTTT
TRBV19,TRBJ2-2,NA,NA,CASSIGRGELFF,TGTGCCAGTAGTATAGGCCGCGGGGAGCTGTTTTTT
TRBV5-6,TRBJ2-3,NA,NA,CASSLVDRGTDTQYF,TGTGCCAGCAGCTTGGTTGATAGGGGCACAGATACGCAGTATTTT
TRBV4-1,TRBJ2-7,NA,TRBD2,CASSQAGLAGYEQYF,TGCGCCAGCAGCCAAGCGGGACTAGCGGGCTACGAGCAGTACTTC
TRBV18,TRBJ1-2,NA,NA,CASSPQGAANYGYTF,TGTGCCAGCTCACCTCAAGGGGCAGCTAACTATGGCTACACCTTC
TRBV29-1,TRBJ2-4,NA,TRBD1,CSVERTGSAKNIQYF,TGCAGCGTTGAAAGGACAGGGTCAGCCAAAAACATTCAGTACTTC
TRBV4-3,TRBJ1-5,NA,NA,CASSQVQGGNQPQHF,TGCGCCAGCAGCCAAGTGCAGGGCGGCAATCAGCCCCAGCATTTT
TRBV5-4,TRBJ2-3,NA,NA,CASNTPRNHGTDTQYF,TGTGCCAGCAACACACCTAGGAACCACGGCACAGATACGCAGTATTTT
TRBV4-1,TRBJ2-3,NA,NA,CASSQDRLPLKPRGSDTQYF,TGCGCCAGCAGCCAAGATAGGCTACCCCTCAAACCAAGGGGGTCCGATACGCAGTATTTT
TRBV18,TRBJ2-3,NA,NA,CASSPGTDTQYF,TGTGCCAGCTCACCAGGCACAGATACGCAGTATTTT
TRBV7-8,TRBJ1-1,once,NA,CASSLGVTVTNTEAFF,TGTGCCAGCAGCTTAGGAGTTACAGTCACGAACACTGAAGCTTTCTTT
TRBV7-9,TRBJ2-1,NA,NA,CASSPGRGEQFF,TGTGCCAGCAGCCCTGGACGGGGTGAGCAGTTCTTC
TRBV11-2,TRBJ2-1,NA,TRBD2,CASSLDPHLGGRARNEQFF,TGTGCCAGCAGCTTAGACCCCCATTTGGGCGGGAGGGCCCGGAATGAGCAGTTCTTC
TRBV6-6,TRBJ1-2,NA,NA,CASSRGGSGYGYTF,TGTGCCAGCAGCCGAGGGGGTAGCGGCTATGGCTACACCTTC
TRBV4-3,TRBJ1-1,NA,NA,CASSHGQPSKAAFF,TGCGCCAGCAGCCACGGACAGCCAAGCAAGGCAGCTTTCTTT
TRBV28,TRBJ2-1,once,NA,CASSFGTLRTSEQFF,TGTGCCAGCAGTTTTGGTACTCTGCGTACAAGTGAGCAGTTCTTC
TRBV5-1,TRBJ1-4,once,TRBD1,CASRKTGSTNEKLFF,TGCGCCAGCAGAAAGACAGGGTCAACTAATGAAAAACTGTTTTTT
TRBV7-2,TRBJ1-1,NA,TRBD1,CASSLTGRVTEAFF,TGTGCCAGCAGCCTGACAGGGCGGGTCACTGAAGCTTTCTTT
TRBV21-1,TRBJ2-7,NA,NA,CASSDSDRHYEQYF,TGTGCCAGCAGCGATTCGGACAGACACTACGAGCAGTACTTC
TRBV4-2,TRBJ2-1,NA,NA,CASSRGLRSSHNEQFF,TGTGCCAGCAGCCGGGGCTTAAGGAGCAGTCACAATGAGCAGTTCTTC
TRBV5-4,TRBJ2-7,NA,NA,CASSLSTGLLAYEQYF,TGTGCCAGCAGCTTGTCCACGGGTTTACTCGCCTACGAGCAGTACTTC
TRBV14,TRBJ1-1,once,NA,CASSPTRGGMNTEAFF,TGTGCCAGCAGCCCAACCCGGGGGGGGATGAACACTGAAGCTTTCTTT
TRBV7-9,TRBJ2-3,NA,NA,CASSYGALTSTDTQYF,TGTGCCAGCAGCTACGGAGCGTTAACTAGCACAGATACGCAGTATTTT
TRBV5-4,TRBJ1-1,NA,TRBD1,CASSSRKQGVSTEAFF,TGTGCCAGCAGCTCACGAAAACAGGGGGTGAGCACTGAAGCTTTCTTT
TRBV29-1,TRBJ2-7,NA,TRBD2,CSVRKATSGSRWYEQYF,TGCAGCGTTCGAAAAGCGACTAGCGGGAGTAGATGGTACGAGCAGTACTTC
TRBV5-3,TRBJ1-2,NA,NA,CARSLEPDNPYGYTF,TGTGCCAGAAGCTTGGAACCAGATAACCCCTATGGCTACACCTTC
TRBV11-2,TRBJ2-5,NA,TRBD2,CASSLSREGETQYF,TGTGCCAGCAGCTTAAGCAGGGAGGGAGAGACCCAGTACTTC
TRBV5-4,TRBJ2-3,NA,NA,CASSFITRGTDTQYF,TGTGCCAGCAGCTTTATCACGCGTGGCACAGATACGCAGTATTTT
TRBV4-1,TRBJ1-5,NA,NA,CASSQMWDHNQPQHF,TGCGCCAGCAGCCAGATGTGGGATCACAATCAGCCCCAGCATTTT
TRBV5-1,TRBJ1-2,once,NA,CASSLAVGAPRYGYTF,TGCGCCAGCAGCTTGGCGGTAGGGGCCCCTCGCTATGGCTACACCTTC
TRBV27,TRBJ1-1,NA,TRBD1,CASRTNRGGNTEAFF,TGTGCCAGCAGGACCAACAGGGGAGGGAACACTGAAGCTTTCTTT
TRBV7-9,TRBJ1-5,NA,TRBD1,CASSFLTGDPGNQPQHF,TGTGCCAGCAGCTTCCTGACAGGGGATCCCGGCAATCAGCCCCAGCATTTT
TRBV7-6,TRBJ1-2,NA,NA,CASSLMGPLNYGYTF,TGTGCCAGCAGCTTAATGGGACCGTTAAACTATGGCTACACCTTC
TRBV18,TRBJ1-4,NA,NA,CASSPRNVATNEKLFF,TGTGCCAGCTCACCTCGCAACGTCGCAACTAATGAAAAACTGTTTTTT
TRBV7-8,TRBJ1-2,NA,NA,CASSLGVSVHGYTF,TGTGCCAGCAGCTTAGGAGTCAGCGTCCATGGCTACACCTTC
TRBV27,TRBJ1-5,NA,NA,CASSPQGNQPQHF,TGTGCCAGCAGTCCCCAGGGCAATCAGCCCCAGCATTTT
TRBV5-4,TRBJ2-1,NA,NA,CASSLSFGGNEQFF,TGTGCCAGCAGCTTGTCCTTTGGGGGGAATGAGCAGTTCTTC
TRBV19,TRBJ1-1,NA,NA,CASSIIQGMGNTEAFF,TGTGCCAGTAGTATTATACAGGGCATGGGGAACACTGAAGCTTTCTTT
TRBV6-6,TRBJ2-7,NA,TRBD2,CASRRSGGYEQYF,TGTGCCAGCAGGCGATCGGGAGGATACGAGCAGTACTTC
TRBV18,TRBJ2-1,NA,TRBD2,CASSPPSGLADNEQFF,TGTGCCAGCTCACCACCTTCGGGACTAGCGGACAATGAGCAGTTCTTC
TRBV5-4,TRBJ2-7,once,NA,CASSFGVGGPPWEQYF,TGTGCCAGCAGCTTTGGAGTAGGGGGACCCCCCTGGGAGCAGTACTTC
TRBV19,TRBJ2-7,NA,TRBD2,CASSTRSGRAPYEQYF,TGTGCCAGTAGCACACGTAGCGGGAGAGCCCCATACGAGCAGTACTTC
TRBV2,TRBJ2-3,NA,NA,CASGDSATDTQYF,TGTGCCAGCGGGGACTCAGCCACAGATACGCAGTATTTT
TRBV9,TRBJ2-2,NA,NA,CASSEEAFAGRTGELFF,TGTGCCAGCAGCGAAGAGGCGTTTGCGGGAAGGACCGGGGAGCTGTTTTTT